This T cell receptor beta chain appears in the sequencing data of a study of T cell responses to AZD1222 COVID-19 vaccine. This table comes from immunoSEQ multiplex PCR, and its TCRdb copy is limited to in-frame clones, with some not included. The repertoire holds 120,000 or so clones, 80% to 90% seen once, with roughly a sixth in the top ten. The CDR3 runs 17 residues. V usage is TRBV21-1 and J usage is TRBJ2-7; TRBD2, the D gene given by the table, was not confirmed from the DNA. TRBV21-1 constitutes a pseudogene. This sequence originates from an adult in good health. Sequenced material: peripheral blood, taken on day 0 of MenACWY control vaccination. CDR3 sequence (DNA): TGTGCCAGCAGCCTACGGACTCGTGAACCTCCCTCCTACGAGCAGTACTTC. Residues: CASSLRTREPPSYEQYF.